This T cell receptor beta chain was captured by sequencing in a study of identical twins. TCRdb re-called the 5' RACE reads with MiXCR, one entry per CDR3 protein. The sample has around 490,000 distinct CDR3 sequences, approximately 14% seen once. Findings and caveats of the study: The authors noted that invariant MAIT and iNKT cells could partly confound zero-insertion analyses. Fewer insertions marked abundant cord blood beta clonotypes; young adult naive trended weakly, memory not at all. Those out-of-frame alpha sequences shared by twins showed an excess of low generation probability.

As concerns this clonotype: Antigen: not known.

V dropped 0 bases and J dropped 14 bases, with 16 bases sitting between them. Germline-derived CDR1 and CDR2 are LGHNA and YSLEER. The CDR3 sequence is 13 residues long. The same specimen was also included in a second study, on yellow fever vaccine responses in identical twins. That report notes: After vaccination, twins' T cell response reportedly seemed partly convergent, partly personalized.

This sequence was found in a young woman in good health. What was sequenced was CD4+ T cells sorted from blood. The chain carries TRBV4-3 and TRBJ1-2; D may be TRBD1 (6 bases). Here the CDR3 reads CASSQEWTDRLTF. For the CDR3, the DNA is TGCGCCAGCAGCCAAGAATGGACTGACAGGCTTACCTTC.